Below are 5 T cell receptor beta chains sequenced from a single sample in a study of blood T cell repertoires in COVID-19. The method was immunoSEQ multiplex PCR; TCRdb's version includes in-frame clones alone and lacks a portion of them. The repertoire consists of approximately 130,000 clones, with roughly 71% occurring once and the leading ten covering more than 15%. The specimen sequenced was peripheral blood. Receptors originate from a man older than 75 with acute or convalescent COVID-19.

The rearrangement joins TRBV28 to TRBJ2-1; 12 nucleotides match TRBD2. CDR3 size: 18 residues. The V and J ends lost 3 bases and 4 bases, in that order; junction bases with no gene match: 10. CDR1 and CDR2 from the germline V gene are MDHEN and SYDVKM. CDR3 residues: CASSLGLAGRSYYNEQFF. The CDR3 nucleotides read TGTGCCAGCAGTTTGGGACTAGCGGGTCGAAGCTATTACAATGAGCAGTTCTTC.

This chain joins TRBV5-6 and TRBJ2-3; D is perhaps TRBD2 (5 bases). V lost 3 bases and J lost 4, with 9 bases in between. CDR1 and CDR2 (germline): SGHDT, YYEEEE. This CDR3 is built from 13 residues. CDR3: CASSYRGPDTQYF. The CDR3 nucleotides are TGTGCCAGCAGCTACCGGGGTCCAGATACGCAGTATTTT.

The DNA of the CDR3 is TGTGCCTGGAGTGTCAAACAGAAAAATCAGCCCCAGCATTTT. Protein sequence: CAWSVKQKNQPQHF. This chain joins TRBV30 and TRBJ1-5; D remains ambiguous. This CDR3 spans 14 amino acids. CDR1 and CDR2 (germline): GTSNPN, SVGIG (reference sequence). V was clipped by 0 bases and J by 4 bases, with 10 bases between them. Full variable domain (missing parts from reference TRBV30 and TRBJ1-5): SQTIHQWPATLVQPVGSPLSLECTVEGTSNPNLYWYRQAAGRGLQLLFYSVGIGQISSEVPQNLSASRPQDRQFILSSKKLLLSDSGFYLCAWSVKQKNQPQHFGDGTRLSIL.

This rearrangement joins TRBV10-3 to TRBJ2-7, with D unclear. The V end lost 3 bases, the J end lost 3 bases, and 6 bases lay between the germline ends. The CDR3 extends over 12 amino acids. Germline CDR1 is ENHRY and CDR2 is SYGVKD. The CDR3 loop reads CAISETIYEQYF. The DNA of the CDR3 is TGTGCCATCAGTGAAACAATCTACGAGCAGTACTTC.

There are a few counts of this clone. The CDR3 region has the DNA TGTGCCAGTAGCGAGAGCACAGATACGCAGTATTTT. Its protein product is CASSESTDTQYF. The J gene is TRBJ2-3, the V gene TRBV19; D not resolved. Looked up from germline, CDR1 is LNHDA and CDR2 is SQIVND (reference sequence). This CDR3 has 12 amino acids. V shed 6 bases and J shed 0 bases, with 4 bases lying between them.